The entry that follows covers one T cell receptor beta chain sequence. Profiled with immunoSEQ multiplex PCR; TCRdb holds only in-frame clones, not every one. The sample lists about 180,000 clones, 84% seen once, with approximately 14% in the top ten. This entry is derived from a study of blood T cell repertoires in COVID-19. With 6 bases removed from V and 9 bases from J, the gap between germline ends came to 14 bases. The CDR3 is 12 amino acids. Participants were aged roughly 18 to 89 years from about two dozen US areas. The sequence came from a man over 45 who had recovered from COVID-19. The V call is TRBV12-3 or TRBV12-4, the J call TRBJ1-2; tentative D call: TRBD1 (5 bases). Sequenced sample: PBMCs or T cells enriched from blood (not recorded which). CDR3: CASSLRGISYTF. The CDR3 DNA reads TGTGCCAGCAGCCTAAGGGGAATAAGCTACACCTTC.